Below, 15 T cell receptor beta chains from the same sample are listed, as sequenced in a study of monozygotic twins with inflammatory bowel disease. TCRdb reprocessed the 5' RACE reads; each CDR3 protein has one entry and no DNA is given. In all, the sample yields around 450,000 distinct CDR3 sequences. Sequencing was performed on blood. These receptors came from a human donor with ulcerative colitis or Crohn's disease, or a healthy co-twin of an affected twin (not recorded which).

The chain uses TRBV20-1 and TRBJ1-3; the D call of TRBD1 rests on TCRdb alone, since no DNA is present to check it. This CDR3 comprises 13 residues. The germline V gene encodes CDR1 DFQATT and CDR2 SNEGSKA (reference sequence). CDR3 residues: CSAGTGNENTIYF.

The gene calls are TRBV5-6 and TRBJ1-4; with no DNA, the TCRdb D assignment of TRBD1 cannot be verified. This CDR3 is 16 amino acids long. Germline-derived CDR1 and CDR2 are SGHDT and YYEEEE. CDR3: CASSLVGDATNEKLFF.

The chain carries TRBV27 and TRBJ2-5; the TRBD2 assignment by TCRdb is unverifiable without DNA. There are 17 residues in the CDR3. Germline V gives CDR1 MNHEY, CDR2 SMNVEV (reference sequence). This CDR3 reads CASSSTGTSGGKETQYF.

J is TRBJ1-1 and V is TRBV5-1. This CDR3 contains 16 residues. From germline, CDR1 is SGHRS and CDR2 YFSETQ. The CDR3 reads CASSLGGLTGNTEAFF. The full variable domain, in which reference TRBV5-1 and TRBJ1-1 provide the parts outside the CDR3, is KAGVTQTPRYLIKTRGQQVTLSCSPISGHRSVSWYQQTPGQGLQFLFEYFSETQRNKGNFPGRFSGRQFSNSRSEMNVSTLELGDSALYLCASSLGGLTGNTEAFFGQGTRLTVV.

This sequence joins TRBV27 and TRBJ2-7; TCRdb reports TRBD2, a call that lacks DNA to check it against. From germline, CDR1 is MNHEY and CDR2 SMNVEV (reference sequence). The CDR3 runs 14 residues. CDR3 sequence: CASSLFAAGYEQYF.

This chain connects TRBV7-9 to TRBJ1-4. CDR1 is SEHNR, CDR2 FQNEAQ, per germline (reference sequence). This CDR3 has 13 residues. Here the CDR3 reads CASSGTPPEKLFF.

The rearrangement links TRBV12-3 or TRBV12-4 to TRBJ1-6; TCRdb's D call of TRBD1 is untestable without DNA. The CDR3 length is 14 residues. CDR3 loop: CASKGQSLNSPLHF.

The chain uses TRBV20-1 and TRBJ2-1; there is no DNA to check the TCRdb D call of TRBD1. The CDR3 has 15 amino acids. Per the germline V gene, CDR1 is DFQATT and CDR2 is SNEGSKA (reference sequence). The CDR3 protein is CSARLPGPLFNDQFF.

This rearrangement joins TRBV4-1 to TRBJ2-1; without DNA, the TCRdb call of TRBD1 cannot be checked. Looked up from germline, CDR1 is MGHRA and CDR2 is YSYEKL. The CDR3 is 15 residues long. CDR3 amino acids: CASSQLQTGANEQFF.

CDR3 region: CASSYSRRVGYGYTF. The chain combines TRBV6-5 with TRBJ1-2. The CDR3 covers 15 residues. Germline CDR1 MNHEY, CDR2 SVGAGI.

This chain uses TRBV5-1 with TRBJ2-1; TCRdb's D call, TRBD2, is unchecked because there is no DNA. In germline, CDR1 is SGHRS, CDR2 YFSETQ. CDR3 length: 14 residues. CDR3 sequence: CASSLGSGSPEQFF.

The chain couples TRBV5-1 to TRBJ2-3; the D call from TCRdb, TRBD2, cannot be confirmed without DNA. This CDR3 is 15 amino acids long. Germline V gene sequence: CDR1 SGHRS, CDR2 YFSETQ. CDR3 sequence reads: CASSLAQREADTQYF.

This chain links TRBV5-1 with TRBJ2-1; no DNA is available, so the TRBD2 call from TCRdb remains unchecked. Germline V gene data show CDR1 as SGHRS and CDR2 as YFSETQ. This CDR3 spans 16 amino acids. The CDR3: CASSLEFGGKYNEQFF.

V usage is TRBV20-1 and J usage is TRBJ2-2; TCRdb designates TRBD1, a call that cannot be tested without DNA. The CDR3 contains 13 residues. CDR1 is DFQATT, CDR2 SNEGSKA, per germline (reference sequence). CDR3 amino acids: CSADRSNTGELFF.

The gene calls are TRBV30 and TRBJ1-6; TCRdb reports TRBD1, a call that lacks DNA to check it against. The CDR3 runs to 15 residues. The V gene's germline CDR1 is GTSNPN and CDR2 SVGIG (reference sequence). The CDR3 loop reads CAWSTRGPYNSPLHF.